One and the same sample provided the 27 T cell receptor beta chains below, sequenced in a study of cytotoxic CD8 clonotypes in ibrutinib-treated CLL (dated by TCRdb to the early 2020s). Library generation was performed with the immunoSEQ multiplex PCR assay. TCRdb limited this immuneACCESS table to in-frame rearrangements with V and J called. A share of clones is missing; checked studies link under half to unresolved V genes, and the rest is unexplained. Counted in this sample were 150,000 or so clones; 65% to 85% of them appeared once. Approximately 7.6% of the sample is taken by the ten largest. Source: PBMCs, taken after 36 months of ibrutinib treatment. The receptors derive from a human donor with chronic lymphocytic leukemia.

This rearrangement joins TRBV7-9 to TRBJ2-7; D remains ambiguous. CDR1 is SEHNR, CDR2 FQNEAQ, per germline (reference sequence). The CDR3 is 14 amino acids. V dropped 1 base and J dropped 4 bases, with 11 bases sitting between them. CDR3 loop: CASSLEGGRYEQYF. Written as DNA, the CDR3 is TGTGCCAGCAGCTTAGAGGGCGGACGATACGAGCAGTACTTC.

CDR3 sequence reads: CASSAGFYEQYF. CDR3 bases: TGTGCCAGCAGTGCGGGTTTCTACGAGCAGTACTTC. V is TRBV2 and J is TRBJ2-7; D gene unclear. Looked up from germline, CDR1 is SNHLY and CDR2 is FYNNEI. V lost 4 bases and J lost 3, with 7 bases in between. This CDR3 region has 12 residues.

This clone has only one observation. The chain is built from TRBV27 and TRBJ2-2, with no clear D. The germline V and J ends were trimmed by 5 bases and 0 bases, with 10 bases remaining between them. Germline V gives CDR1 MNHEY, CDR2 SMNVEV (reference sequence). The CDR3 length is 15 residues. The chain's CDR3 is CASSPLSTNTGELFF. The CDR3 nucleotides are TGTGCCAGCAGTCCACTTTCGACGAACACCGGGGAGCTGTTTTTT.

The chain links TRBV15 to TRBJ2-2; D is uncertain. The V and J ends lost 0 bases and 4 bases respectively, with 0 bases between them. From germline, CDR1 is LNHNV and CDR2 YYDKDF (reference sequence). The CDR3 is made up of 12 amino acids. The CDR3 DNA reads as TGTGCCACCAGCAGAGACACCGGGGAGCTGTTTTTT. This gives the protein CATSRDTGELFF.

The V gene is TRBV7-9, the J gene TRBJ2-7, with D possibly TRBD2 on 6 matching bases. Germline CDR1 reads SEHNR; CDR2 reads FQNEAQ (reference sequence). V lost 2 bases to trimming and J lost 7 bases, with 18 bases between them. The CDR3 spans 15 residues. CDR3 nucleotides: TGTGCCAGCAGCTTACCTGGAGGGGATCCGGGGGAGCAGTACTTC. Protein product: CASSLPGGDPGEQYF. Full variable domain (missing parts from reference TRBV7-9 and TRBJ2-7): DTGVSQNPRHKITKRGQNVTFRCDPISEHNRLYWYRQTLGQGPEFLTYFQNEAQLEKSRLLSDRFSAERPKGSFSTLEIQRTEQGDSAMYLCASSLPGGDPGEQYFGPGTRLTVT.

This rearrangement joins TRBV7-3 to TRBJ1-2; TRBD1 is a possible D gene (5 bases). This CDR3 is 16 amino acids long. The ends were cut back, 1 base at V and 7 bases at J, with 19 bases in the middle. The germline V gene encodes CDR1 SGHTA and CDR2 FQGTGA. CDR3 region: CASSLKGAGSYGGYTF. DNA of the CDR3: TGTGCCAGCAGCTTAAAGGGTGCAGGGTCTTACGGTGGCTACACCTTC. The full variable domain, with the rest looked up from reference TRBV7-3 and TRBJ1-2, is GAGVSQTPSNKVTEKGKYVELRCDPISGHTALYWYRQSLGQGPEFLIYFQGTGAADDSGLPNDRFFAVRPEGSVSTLKIQRTERGDSAVYLCASSLKGAGSYGGYTFGSGTRLTVV.

This chain connects TRBV4-2 to TRBJ1-1, with 7 bases identical to TRBD1. The CDR3 is 17 residues long. Germline lookup yields CDR1 LGHNA and CDR2 YNFKEQ. V shed 0 bases, J shed 0 bases, and the junction held 7 bases outside the gene matches. The DNA for the CDR3 is TGTGCCAGCAGCCAAGATGACCGACAGGGCATGAACACTGAAGCTTTCTTT. Amino acid sequence: CASSQDDRQGMNTEAFF.

The chain links TRBV7-9 to TRBJ1-2, with TRBD1 matching 7 bases. J was trimmed by 8 bases and V by 5 bases; bases with no gene match: 8. The CDR3 has 13 amino acids. Germline V lookup: CDR1 SEHNR, CDR2 FQNEAQ (reference sequence). The CDR3 here is CASSPPGQKGYTF. DNA for the CDR3: TGTGCCAGCAGCCCCCCGGGACAGAAAGGCTACACCTTC.

This chain links TRBV10-3 with TRBJ1-1; D remains unclear. Trimming took 2 bases from V and 1 from J, leaving 5 bases between them. Germline assignment: CDR1 ENHRY and CDR2 SYGVKD. The CDR3 loop spans 13 amino acids. Written as DNA, the CDR3 is TGTGCCATCAGTGAGACAGCGAACACTGAAGCTTTCTTT. It translates to CAISETANTEAFF.

The gene calls are TRBV10-2 and TRBJ1-2; D ambiguous. Trimming shortened V by 2 bases and J by 2 bases, and 6 bases separated the two germline ends. This CDR3 has 13 amino acids. Germline lookup yields CDR1 WSHSY and CDR2 SAAADI. Here the CDR3 DNA reads TGCGCCAGCAGTGAGGGCCTGAACTATGGCTACACCTTC. Protein product: CASSEGLNYGYTF.

The chain couples TRBV28 to TRBJ1-2; D gene ambiguous. The CDR3 runs to 14 residues. Trimming removed 1 base from V and 4 bases from J, with 10 bases in between. Looked up from germline, CDR1 is MDHEN and CDR2 is SYDVKM. This chain's CDR3 is CASSLLGQFYGYTF. The CDR3 bases are TGTGCCAGCAGTTTATTGGGCCAGTTCTATGGCTACACCTTC.

In this sample, this clone turned up once. The chain is built from TRBV5-4 and TRBJ2-2; 10 nucleotides match TRBD2. This CDR3 region has 17 residues. Germline assignment: CDR1 SGHNT and CDR2 YYREEE (reference sequence). J lost 1 base, V lost 4 bases, and 7 bases had no gene match. The CDR3 protein is CASSPEGLAMNTGELFF. CDR3 DNA: TGTGCCAGCAGCCCAGAGGGACTAGCGATGAACACCGGGGAGCTGTTTTTT.

This clone was seen only once. CDR3 loop: CASSPNTNSGSAFYGYTF. The CDR3 region has the DNA TGTGCCAGCAGCCCTAATACGAACTCAGGGTCCGCCTTCTATGGCTACACCTTC. The chain has TRBV11-2 and TRBJ1-2, with D possibly matching TRBD1 (5 bases). CDR1 and CDR2 from the germline V gene are SGHAT and FQNNGV. Deletions cut 5 bases from V and 4 bases from J, with 26 bases between. The CDR3 totals 18 residues.

The chain employs TRBV18 and TRBJ2-3; TRBD2 matches at 7 bases. Germline lookup yields CDR1 KGHSH and CDR2 LQKENI. Trimming took 3 bases from V and 0 from J; bases not matched to a gene: 9. The CDR3 runs 17 residues. The CDR3 DNA sequence: TGTGCCAGCTCACCCCGGGAGGTGGGTTCTAGCACAGATACGCAGTATTTT. Translating it yields CASSPREVGSSTDTQYF.

There are a few counts of this clone. This chain joins TRBV15 and TRBJ1-1; maybe TRBD1 (5 bases). The germline V gene has CDR1 LNHNV and CDR2 YYDKDF (reference sequence). The CDR3 extends over 13 amino acids. V lost 2 bases and J 8 bases, leaving 12 bases between the germline ends. CDR3 residues: CATSRYMGLEAFF. CDR3 sequence (DNA): TGTGCCACCAGCAGATACATGGGGCTGGAAGCTTTCTTT.

The rearrangement links TRBV7-6 to TRBJ1-3; no clear D gene. The CDR3 is 13 residues long. The germline V gene encodes CDR1 SGHVS and CDR2 FNYEAQ. V was clipped by 5 bases and J by 3 bases, with 8 bases between them. In DNA, the CDR3 is TGTGCCAGCAGCCCCATCGGTGGAAACACCATATATTTT. It yields the protein CASSPIGGNTIYF.

This clone was picked up many times. The chain uses TRBV27 and TRBJ2-7; 7 bases are shared with TRBD1. V dropped 6 bases and J dropped 2; count of bases not matched to a gene: 1. Germline V gene data show CDR1 as MNHEY and CDR2 as SMNVEV (reference sequence). This CDR3 spans 12 amino acids. In DNA, the CDR3 is TGTGCCAGCAGGACAGGGACCTACGAGCAGTACTTC. Translated, it gives CASRTGTYEQYF.

Turning to this clone: At the DNA level, this CDR3 is encoded by other sequences in the same sample as well. The rearrangement joins TRBV19 to TRBJ1-2; D may be TRBD1 (6 bases). Trimming took 4 bases from V and 2 from J, leaving 8 bases between them. There are 13 residues in the CDR3. Germline-derived CDR1 and CDR2 are LNHDA and SQIVND (reference sequence). As DNA, the CDR3 is TGTGCCAGTAGTAAACAGGGCAACTATGGCTACACCTTC. This gives the protein CASSKQGNYGYTF.

The gene calls are TRBV6-5 and TRBJ2-3, with D unresolved. Germline V gene sequence: CDR1 MNHEY, CDR2 SVGAGI. The CDR3 spans 13 residues. V gave up 6 bases and J gave up 1 base, with 8 bases separating them. The CDR3 region has the DNA TGTGCCAGCAGGCCCCCTCGCACAGATACGCAGTATTTT. Translation: CASRPPRTDTQYF.

The rearrangement uses TRBV18 and TRBJ1-4, with unresolved D. The germline V gene has CDR1 KGHSH and CDR2 LQKENI. The CDR3 length is 14 residues. Between the trimmed V and J ends, which lost 8 bases and 0 bases, there was a span of 10 bases. This chain's CDR3 is CASKTSATNEKLFF. As DNA, the CDR3 is TGTGCCAGCAAGACCTCTGCAACTAATGAAAAACTGTTTTTT.

The J gene is TRBJ2-3, the V gene TRBV6-9; possibly TRBD2 for D (6 bases). CDR3 length: 19 residues. The germline gives CDR1 MNHGY, CDR2 SVAAGI. Trimming pared 0 bases from V and 5 bases from J, leaving 24 bases between. The CDR3 region is CASSYSSRLGTPGGDTQYF. CDR3 in DNA: TGTGCCAGCAGTTATTCCTCGAGGTTAGGGACCCCCGGGGGAGATACGCAGTATTTT.

CDR3 nucleotide sequence: TGTGCCCTGATGCAGGGTCGTGGCGAGCAGTACTTC. As protein: CALMQGRGEQYF. This sequence joins TRBV30 and TRBJ2-7; the D gene is possibly TRBD1 (5 bases). The V end lost 8 bases, the J end lost 6 bases, and 17 bases lay between the germline ends. The CDR3 loop spans 12 amino acids. Germline CDR1 is GTSNPN and CDR2 is SVGIG (reference sequence).

The chain recombines TRBV18 with TRBJ2-1, with TRBD2 matching 10 bases. The germline V gene encodes CDR1 KGHSH and CDR2 LQKENI. Trimming cost V 6 bases and J 5 bases; bases outside gene matches: 7. This CDR3 has 15 residues. CDR3 sequence reads: CASSRWTSGNNEQFF. Here the CDR3 DNA reads TGTGCCAGCTCCCGATGGACTAGCGGAAACAATGAGCAGTTCTTC. Complete variable domain (other parts from reference TRBV18 and TRBJ2-1): NAGVMQNPRHLVRRRGQEARLRCSPMKGHSHVYWYRQLPEEGLKFMVYLQKENIIDESGMPKERFSAEFPKEGPSILRIQQVVRGDSAAYFCASSRWTSGNNEQFFGPGTRLTVL.

This sequence joins TRBV5-1 and TRBJ2-5; D may be TRBD2 (7 bases). This CDR3 has 17 amino acids. Trimming took 0 bases from V and 2 from J, leaving 17 bases between them. Looked up from germline, CDR1 is SGHRS and CDR2 is YFSETQ. The CDR3: CASSLGVGGPWQETQYF. DNA of the CDR3: TGCGCCAGCAGCTTGGGAGTGGGGGGGCCGTGGCAAGAGACCCAGTACTTC.

As DNA, the CDR3 is TGCAGCGTTGGAGGACTAGCGGGAGAGTACGAGCAGTACTTC. The encoded protein is CSVGGLAGEYEQYF. V gene TRBV29-1 combines with J gene TRBJ2-7; TRBD2 agrees at 13 bases. V lost 4 bases and J lost 4; bases outside the gene matches: 4. There are 14 residues in the CDR3. CDR1 is SQVTM and CDR2 is ANQGSEA in the germline V gene.

This clone was found a few times. The chain carries TRBV19 and TRBJ1-5; no firm D call. Germline V gene lookup returns CDR1 LNHDA and CDR2 SQIVND (reference sequence). The CDR3 has 16 amino acids. Between the trimmed V and J ends, which lost 7 bases and 2 bases, there was a span of 18 bases. Here the CDR3 DNA reads TGTGCCAGTACCGCCCCGGCTCGAGGTCGCAATCAGCCCCAGCATTTT. This sequence encodes CASTAPARGRNQPQHF.

This chain uses TRBV4-2 with TRBJ1-2; 10 nucleotides align to TRBD1. The CDR3 length is 16 residues. Looked up from germline, CDR1 is LGHNA and CDR2 is YNFKEQ. With 0 bases clipped from V and 5 bases from J, the junction kept 6 bases outside the gene matches. CDR3: CASSQDWGQGQYGYTF. CDR3 sequence (DNA): TGTGCCAGCAGCCAAGATTGGGGACAGGGGCAATATGGCTACACCTTC.